These 29 T cell receptor beta chains came from one sample sequenced in a study of blood T cell repertoires in COVID-19 (dated by TCRdb to about 2020). The library was made by the immunoSEQ multiplex PCR assay. In its TCRdb copy, this immuneACCESS table keeps in-frame sequences only and misses some clones. Where compared with another copy, unresolved V genes explain less than half of these, and the others have no known cause. The sample profile shows tens of thousands of clones; roughly 76% of them were found once. Around 4.2% of the sample rests with the top ten. The source material was peripheral blood. The receptors were sampled from a woman in her forties or fifties with acute or convalescent COVID-19.

The chain links TRBV19 to TRBJ1-5; weak D call: TRBD1 (5 bases). Trimming shortened V by 1 base and J by 2 bases, and 12 bases separated the two germline ends. In germline, CDR1 is LNHDA, CDR2 SQIVND (reference sequence). The CDR3 sequence is 16 residues long. CDR3 in DNA: TGTGCCAGTAGTATAGGGGCGGAGGGGCGCAATCAGCCCCAGCATTTT. The encoded protein is CASSIGAEGRNQPQHF.

Turning to this clone: Distinct nucleotide sequences in the sample also encode this CDR3. The V and J genes are TRBV5-1 and TRBJ2-3; D gene uncertain. The germline V and J ends were trimmed by 5 bases and 0 bases, with 4 bases remaining between them. Germline V gene sequence: CDR1 SGHRS, CDR2 YFSETQ. The CDR3 sequence is 12 residues long. For the CDR3, the DNA is TGCGCCAGCAGGGCAAGCACAGATACGCAGTATTTT. Protein product: CASRASTDTQYF.

This chain links TRBV4-1 with TRBJ1-2; TRBD1 might be the D (5 bases). This CDR3 contains 15 residues. Germline V gene sequence: CDR1 MGHRA, CDR2 YSYEKL. V lost 1 base and J 0 bases, leaving 9 bases between the germline ends. For the CDR3, the DNA is TGCGCCAGCAGCCAAGCCGGGGGGACTAACTATGGCTACACCTTC. Translated, it gives CASSQAGGTNYGYTF.

This clone was seen once. The genes are TRBV6-6 and TRBJ1-5, with TRBD1 identical over 8 bases. The CDR3 runs 16 residues. Unmatched junction bases numbered 9, after V lost 8 bases and J lost 0 bases. Germline lookup yields CDR1 MNHNY and CDR2 SVGAGI (reference sequence). The CDR3 loop is CASSRGLMYSNQPQHF. CDR3 nucleotide sequence: TGTGCCAGCTCCAGGGGGCTAATGTATAGCAATCAGCCCCAGCATTTT.

The genes are TRBV4-1 and TRBJ1-1, with D tentatively TRBD1 (6 bases). The ends were cut back, 1 base at V and 5 bases at J, with 8 bases in the middle. The CDR3 runs 13 residues. Germline V CDR1 and CDR2: MGHRA, YSYEKL. This CDR3 is CASSQVRGTEAFF. For the CDR3, the DNA is TGCGCCAGCAGCCAAGTGAGGGGGACTGAAGCTTTCTTT.

This clone has only a few counts. The chain recombines TRBV11-2 with TRBJ2-7, with D perhaps matching TRBD2 (6 bases). The CDR3 spans 13 residues. Germline CDR1 and CDR2: SGHAT and FQNNGV. Trimming took off 5 bases at V and 3 bases at J, with 11 bases between the two ends. CDR3: CASSPGLDYEQYF. CDR3 DNA sequence: TGTGCCAGCAGCCCGGGACTTGACTACGAGCAGTACTTC.

The chain uses TRBV6-5 and TRBJ1-2, with D possibly being TRBD1 (6 bases). CDR1 and CDR2 from the germline V gene are MNHEY and SVGAGI. The CDR3 runs to 13 residues. The V and J ends lost 6 bases and 5 bases respectively, with 13 bases between them. For the CDR3, the DNA is TGTGCCAGCAGGACAAGGCAGGGGTATGGCTACACCTTC. Translated: CASRTRQGYGYTF.

The chain recombines TRBV5-1 with TRBJ2-7; 7 bases line up with TRBD1. Germline V gene sequence: CDR1 SGHRS, CDR2 YFSETQ. The CDR3 extends over 12 amino acids. Trimming cost V 3 bases and J 12 bases; bases outside gene matches: 9. Here the CDR3 DNA reads TGCGCCAGCAGCTCCAAGGGGGCGCGGGTGTACTTC. Its protein is CASSSKGARVYF.

The chain combines TRBV9 with TRBJ2-7; the match to TRBD1 covers 10 bases. Germline loops: CDR1 SGDLS, CDR2 YYNGEE. The CDR3 extends over 15 amino acids. Trimming at V came to 4 bases and at J to 3 bases, leaving 7 bases not matched to a gene. This CDR3 is CASSSEDRGNYEQYF. In nucleotides, the CDR3 is TGTGCCAGCAGCTCCGAGGACAGGGGGAACTACGAGCAGTACTTC. Combining the CDR3 with reference TRBV9 and TRBJ2-7 gives the whole variable domain DSGVTQTPKHLITATGQRVTLRCSPRSGDLSVYWYQQSLDQGLQFLIQYYNGEERAKGNILERFSAQQFPDLHSELNLSSLELGDSALYFCASSSEDRGNYEQYFGPGTRLTVT.

This clone was observed a few times. The rearrangement uses TRBV27 and TRBJ1-2; TRBD1 matches 11 bases. Germline-derived CDR1 and CDR2 are MNHEY and SMNVEV (reference sequence). The CDR3 has 13 amino acids. V trimming: 9 bases; J trimming: 4 bases; junction bases outside the gene matches: 4. The CDR3 coding sequence is TGTGCCAGGAGGACAGGGGGCGCCTATGGCTACACCTTC. Its translation: CARRTGGAYGYTF.

V gene TRBV2 combines with J gene TRBJ2-1, with D possibly being TRBD2 (7 bases). V dropped 4 bases and J dropped 4 bases, with 14 bases sitting between them. This CDR3 region has 15 residues. CDR1 SNHLY and CDR2 FYNNEI come from the germline V gene. In DNA, the CDR3 is TGTGCCAGCAGTGGACCGGGGGGCCTATACAATGAGCAGTTCTTC. This gives the protein CASSGPGGLYNEQFF.

This chain joins TRBV28 and TRBJ2-3, with TRBD2 matching over 7 bases. CDR1 and CDR2 from the germline V gene are MDHEN and SYDVKM. Trimming took 2 bases from V and 1 from J; bases not matched to a gene: 3. This CDR3 is built from 15 residues. The DNA for the CDR3 is TGTGCCAGCAGTTTAGGGGGGGGTGGCACAGATACGCAGTATTTT. The encoded protein is CASSLGGGGTDTQYF.

V and J are TRBV7-2 and TRBJ2-1; no firm D call. V was clipped by 1 base and J by 6 bases, with 10 bases between them. CDR1 is SGHTA and CDR2 is FQGNSA in the germline V gene. The CDR3 consists of 14 residues. This chain's CDR3 is CASSLDDRGNEQFF. DNA of the CDR3: TGTGCCAGCAGCTTAGACGATCGCGGCAATGAGCAGTTCTTC.

As DNA, the CDR3 is TGTGCCAGCAGCCAAGATAGTGGCACAGGAAGGGGCTACACCTTC. Translating it yields CASSQDSGTGRGYTF. The chain links TRBV4-2 to TRBJ1-2; possibly TRBD1 for D (5 bases). The CDR3 has 15 amino acids. Trimming took 0 bases from V and 8 from J, leaving 16 bases between them. The germline CDR1 and CDR2 sequences are LGHNA and YNFKEQ.

The V call is TRBV19, the J call TRBJ2-7; D uncertain. The CDR3 runs to 15 residues. Germline-derived CDR1 and CDR2 are LNHDA and SQIVND (reference sequence). V was trimmed by 3 bases and J by 4 bases, leaving 16 bases between them. The CDR3 spells CASSILPSKSYEQYF. DNA for the CDR3: TGTGCCAGTAGTATTCTACCTAGTAAGTCATACGAGCAGTACTTC. The whole variable domain, filled in from reference TRBV19 and TRBJ2-7, reads DGGITQSPKYLFRKEGQNVTLSCEQNLNHDAMYWYRQDPGQGLRLIYYSQIVNDFQKGDIAEGYSVSREKKESFPLTVTSAQKNPTAFYLCASSILPSKSYEQYFGPGTRLTVT.

This chain joins TRBV7-2 and TRBJ1-6; D is unclear. V was trimmed by 0 bases and J by 7 bases, leaving 10 bases between them. The CDR3 has 15 residues. Germline V CDR1 and CDR2: SGHTA, FQGNSA. CDR3 protein: CASSLARGNNSPLHF. CDR3 nucleotides: TGTGCCAGCAGCTTAGCGCGGGGAAACAATTCACCCCTCCACTTT.

This chain joins TRBV18 and TRBJ2-3; 9 bases are a match to TRBD2. CDR1 is KGHSH, CDR2 LQKENI, per germline. The CDR3 has 15 amino acids. The V and J ends lost 2 bases and 0 bases, in that order; junction bases with no gene match: 0. The CDR3 loop is CASSPAGGSTDTQYF. Here the CDR3 DNA reads TGTGCCAGCTCACCAGCGGGGGGGAGCACAGATACGCAGTATTTT.

The chain is built from TRBV9 and TRBJ1-2; the D is unclear. The CDR3 has 14 amino acids. Deletions cut 4 bases from V and 8 bases from J, with 18 bases between. From germline, CDR1 is SGDLS and CDR2 YYNGEE. This chain's CDR3 is CASSLSGRLTGYTF. DNA of the CDR3: TGTGCCAGCAGCCTAAGTGGTAGATTAACGGGCTACACCTTC. The full variable domain, in which reference TRBV9 and TRBJ1-2 provide the parts outside the CDR3, is DSGVTQTPKHLITATGQRVTLRCSPRSGDLSVYWYQQSLDQGLQFLIQYYNGEERAKGNILERFSAQQFPDLHSELNLSSLELGDSALYFCASSLSGRLTGYTFGSGTRLTVV.

The chain has TRBV3-1 (or the pseudogene TRBV3-2) and TRBJ1-6; no clear D. This CDR3 contains 16 residues. Trimming shortened V by 4 bases and J by 4 bases, and 14 bases separated the two germline ends. Germline assignment: CDR1 LGHDT and CDR2 YNNKEL (reference sequence). This chain's CDR3 is CASSPTHVAYNSPLHF. Here the CDR3 DNA reads TGTGCCAGCAGCCCCACCCACGTAGCGTATAATTCACCCCTCCACTTT.

The chain uses TRBV5-1 and TRBJ2-5, with 8 bases lining up with TRBD2. V lost 4 bases and J lost 5; bases outside the gene matches: 7. CDR3 length: 14 amino acids. Germline loops: CDR1 SGHRS, CDR2 YFSETQ. The CDR3 protein is CASSPRTSRETQYF. CDR3 nucleotides: TGCGCCAGCAGCCCGAGGACTAGCCGGGAGACCCAGTACTTC.

The V call is TRBV6-5, the J call TRBJ2-7, with a tentative D call TRBD1 (5 bases). Trimming shortened V by 0 bases and J by 3 bases, and 9 bases separated the two germline ends. The CDR3 covers 14 residues. Germline CDR1 is MNHEY and CDR2 is SVGAGI. CDR3 amino acids: CASSYSRQSYEQYF. CDR3 in DNA: TGTGCCAGCAGTTACTCAAGACAGAGCTACGAGCAGTACTTC.

V and J are TRBV3-1 (or the pseudogene TRBV3-2) and TRBJ2-5, with TRBD2 as a possible D gene (6 bases). CDR1 is LGHDT and CDR2 is YNNKEL in the germline V gene (reference sequence). This CDR3 comprises 17 residues. Trimming left V 1 base short and J 3 bases short, with 18 bases between. CDR3 sequence: CASSQAKGTESKETQYF. The CDR3 nucleotides are TGTGCCAGCAGCCAAGCAAAGGGGACTGAGAGCAAAGAGACCCAGTACTTC.

The chain uses TRBV14 and TRBJ1-2; weak D call: TRBD1 (5 bases). Trimming removed 0 bases at V and 8 bases at J, with 7 bases between. CDR1 SGHDN and CDR2 FVKESK come from the germline V gene. The CDR3 sequence is 12 residues long. CDR3 loop: CASSQDRVGYTF. For the CDR3, the DNA is TGTGCCAGCAGCCAAGACAGGGTGGGCTACACCTTC. The full variable domain, completed using reference TRBV14 and TRBJ1-2, is EAGVTQFPSHSVIEKGQTVTLRCDPISGHDNLYWYRRVMGKEIKFLLHFVKESKQDESGMPNNRFLAERTGGTYSTLKVQPAELEDSGVYFCASSQDRVGYTFGSGTRLTVV.

This clone was counted at least ten times. The chain couples TRBV7-9 to TRBJ2-2, with D maybe TRBD1 (7 bases). CDR3 length: 15 amino acids. Per the germline V gene, CDR1 is SEHNR and CDR2 is FQNEAQ (reference sequence). Trimming removed 6 bases at V and 4 bases at J, with 15 bases between. This chain's CDR3 is CASSSDREVTGELFF. Written as DNA, the CDR3 is TGTGCCAGCAGTTCCGACAGGGAGGTCACCGGGGAGCTGTTTTTT.

The CDR3 bases are TGTGCCAGCAGTGACCCTAGCGGGGAAACCGGGGAGCTGTTTTTT. Its translation is CASSDPSGETGELFF. The chain recombines TRBV2 with TRBJ2-2; 9 bases agree with TRBD2. The CDR3 has 15 amino acids. With V trimmed by 3 bases and J by 5 bases, 4 bases remained unmatched. The germline CDR1 and CDR2 sequences are SNHLY and FYNNEI.

V usage is TRBV19 and J usage is TRBJ1-6, with 12 bases that match TRBD1. The ends lost 7 bases at V and 5 bases at J; junction bases unmatched: 6. There are 16 residues in the CDR3. CDR1 and CDR2 (germline): LNHDA, SQIVND (reference sequence). The DNA for the CDR3 is TGTGCCAGTAAAGGGACAGGGGGCGTAAATAATTCACCCCTCCACTTT. It encodes CASKGTGGVNNSPLHF.

The chain carries TRBV6-5 and TRBJ1-4; TRBD1 agrees at 9 bases. Germline V gene sequence: CDR1 MNHEY, CDR2 SVGAGI. V lost 5 bases to trimming and J lost 8 bases; unmatched junction nucleotides: 9. The CDR3 is made up of 15 amino acids. The CDR3 bases are TGTGCCAGCAGTCGTTATCCGGGACAGGGAGAAAAACTGTTTTTT. Translated, it gives CASSRYPGQGEKLFF.

The V call is TRBV2, the J call TRBJ1-6, with D unresolved. Trimming took off 10 bases at V and 9 bases at J, with 16 bases between the two ends. Germline assignment: CDR1 SNHLY and CDR2 FYNNEI. The CDR3 has 13 amino acids. The CDR3 is CATKNGERSPLHF. CDR3 nucleotide sequence: TGTGCCACTAAGAACGGGGAACGTTCACCCCTCCACTTT. The variable domain in full, with the rest retrieved from reference TRBV2 and TRBJ1-6, is EPEVTQTPSHQVTQMGQEVILRCVPISNHLYFYWYRQILGQKVEFLVSFYNNEISEKSEIFDDQFSVERPDGSNFTLKIRSTKLEDSAMYFCATKNGERSPLHFGNGTRLTVT.

The rearrangement joins TRBV27 to TRBJ2-7; a weak D match, TRBD2 (7 bases). The CDR3 covers 14 residues. The ends were cut back, 2 bases at V and 2 bases at J, with 10 bases in the middle. Germline V lookup: CDR1 MNHEY, CDR2 SMNVEV (reference sequence). The CDR3 coding sequence is TGTGCCAGCAGTTTAGAGGGGGGGCCCTACGAGCAGTACTTC. Its translation: CASSLEGGPYEQYF.